A selection of T cell receptor beta chains follows, all from one sample in a study of cytomegalovirus exposure and HLA in healthy donors. Libraries were prepared by immunoSEQ multiplex PCR; TCRdb keeps only in-frame clonotypes and omits some of them. The sample includes over 150,000 clones, 65% to 90% seen only once; the top ten take approximately 20%. The sequencing input was PBMCs. These receptors all come from a man between 18 and 35 years old in good health and CMV-seropositive. Both conserved end residues are part of each CDR3. D genes are given only for firm matches. Rows give clone size only sometimes, using once, few, many, or a class for an expanded clone.

V gene: TRBV9
J gene: TRBJ1-4
clone size: -
D gene: -
CDR3 DNA: TGTGCCAGCAGCGCGGATTGGGGAGCCCTCAATGAAAAACTGTTTTTT
CDR3 protein: CASSADWGALNEKLFF

V gene: TRBV7-9
J gene: TRBJ1-5
clone size: few
D gene: -
CDR3 DNA: TGTGCCAGCAGCGCGACAGACAGCAATCAGCCCCAGCATTTT
CDR3 protein: CASSATDSNQPQHF

V gene: TRBV7-3
J gene: TRBJ2-1
clone size: -
D gene: -
CDR3 DNA: TGTGCCAGCAGCTTAACACGGAATGAGCAGTTCTTC
CDR3 protein: CASSLTRNEQFF

V gene: TRBV9
J gene: TRBJ2-7
clone size: -
D gene: -
CDR3 DNA: TGTGCCAGCAGCGTCGGTAACAGGGCCTACGAGCAGTACTTC
CDR3 protein: CASSVGNRAYEQYF

V gene: TRBV9
J gene: TRBJ2-1
clone size: -
D gene: TRBD2
CDR3 DNA: TGTGCCAGCAGCGCCGGACTAGCGGGAGACCCGGGCAACAATGAGCAGTTCTTC
CDR3 protein: CASSAGLAGDPGNNEQFF

V gene: TRBV5-1
J gene: TRBJ2-7
clone size: -
D gene: TRBD1
CDR3 DNA: TGCGCCAGCAGCTTGCAACAGGGGGGCTACGAGCAGTACTTC
CDR3 protein: CASSLQQGGYEQYF

V gene: TRBV9
J gene: TRBJ1-1
clone size: -
D gene: -
CDR3 DNA: TGTGCCAGCAGCGTAGCGGGAGCCGAAGCTTTCTTT
CDR3 protein: CASSVAGAEAFF

V gene: TRBV7-4
J gene: TRBJ2-5
clone size: -
D gene: TRBD1
CDR3 DNA: TGTGCCAGCAGCTTCCTCGGGACAGCCCAAGAGACCCAGTACTTC
CDR3 protein: CASSFLGTAQETQYF

V gene: TRBV11-2
J gene: TRBJ2-1
clone size: -
D gene: TRBD2
CDR3 DNA: TGTGCCAGCAGCTTAGGGATCACGCTAGCGGGCAATGAGCAGTTCTTC
CDR3 protein: CASSLGITLAGNEQFF

V gene: TRBV7-9
J gene: TRBJ2-7
clone size: -
D gene: -
CDR3 DNA: TGTGCCAGCAGCTTACGTGGGGGCTCAGCCTACGAGCAGTACTTC
CDR3 protein: CASSLRGGSAYEQYF

V gene: TRBV19
J gene: TRBJ1-3
clone size: -
D gene: -
CDR3 DNA: TGTGCCAGTAGTGTCCCTTTCGGAAACACCATATATTTT
CDR3 protein: CASSVPFGNTIYF

V gene: TRBV19
J gene: TRBJ2-7
clone size: -
D gene: TRBD1
CDR3 DNA: TGTGCCACCCTATCCGGGACAGGGACCTACGAGCAGTACTTC
CDR3 protein: CATLSGTGTYEQYF

V gene: TRBV18
J gene: TRBJ1-6
clone size: -
D gene: TRBD1
CDR3 DNA: TGTGCCAGCTCACCGAGACAGGGGACAGTAGGATTTGAAACCCTCCACTTT
CDR3 protein: CASSPRQGTVGFETLHF

V gene: TRBV6-5
J gene: TRBJ1-1
clone size: -
D gene: TRBD1
CDR3 DNA: TGTGCCAGCAGTTACGAGGAACAGGGGTACACTGAAGCTTTCTTT
CDR3 protein: CASSYEEQGYTEAFF

V gene: TRBV7-2
J gene: TRBJ2-1
clone size: -
D gene: -
CDR3 DNA: TGTGCCAGCAGCTTAGCTAGGGGGTACAATGAGCAGTTCTTC
CDR3 protein: CASSLARGYNEQFF

V gene: TRBV9
J gene: TRBJ2-3
clone size: -
D gene: -
CDR3 DNA: TGTGCCAGCAGCGGGAGCAGATGGAGCACAGATACGCAGTATTTT
CDR3 protein: CASSGSRWSTDTQYF

V gene: TRBV19
J gene: TRBJ1-6
clone size: -
D gene: TRBD1
CDR3 DNA: TGTGCCAGTAGTATTTCAGGGGGATCACCCCTCCACTTT
CDR3 protein: CASSISGGSPLHF

V gene: TRBV12-5
J gene: TRBJ2-3
clone size: -
D gene: TRBD1
CDR3 DNA: TGTGCTAGTGGTTTTGAACAGGGGAAAGATACGCAGTATTTT
CDR3 protein: CASGFEQGKDTQYF

V gene: TRBV5-6
J gene: TRBJ1-1
clone size: -
D gene: -
CDR3 DNA: TGTGCCAGCAATACTGCGCAGCTAGGCGGGATGAACACTGAAGCTTTCTTT
CDR3 protein: CASNTAQLGGMNTEAFF

V gene: TRBV7-8
J gene: TRBJ1-5
clone size: -
D gene: -
CDR3 DNA: TGTGCCAGCAGCTCAAAGCGGCAGACAATACAGCCCCAGCATTTT
CDR3 protein: CASSSKRQTIQPQHF

V gene: TRBV9
J gene: TRBJ2-1
clone size: -
D gene: TRBD1
CDR3 DNA: TGTGCCAGCAGCAAGGGACAGGGGGCTAATGAGCAGTTCTTC
CDR3 protein: CASSKGQGANEQFF

V gene: TRBV6-5
J gene: TRBJ1-5
clone size: -
D gene: TRBD1
CDR3 DNA: TGTGCCAGCAGTTTAGGAACAGGGGCCCAGCCCCAGCATTTT
CDR3 protein: CASSLGTGAQPQHF

V gene: TRBV5-4
J gene: TRBJ2-4
clone size: -
D gene: TRBD2
CDR3 DNA: TGTGCCAGCAGCTTGCTTACACTAGCGGGAGATGGGGCCAAAAACATTCAGTACTTC
CDR3 protein: CASSLLTLAGDGAKNIQYF

V gene: TRBV19
J gene: TRBJ2-7
clone size: -
D gene: TRBD2
CDR3 DNA: TGTGCCAGTCGCTCAGGGGTAGCGGGAGGGGACGAGCAGTACTTC
CDR3 protein: CASRSGVAGGDEQYF

V gene: TRBV30
J gene: TRBJ2-1
clone size: -
D gene: -
CDR3 DNA: TGTGCCTGGAACCCTCCAGGGGCTAGCACCCATGAGCAGTTCTTC
CDR3 protein: CAWNPPGASTHEQFF

V gene: TRBV6-4
J gene: TRBJ2-1
clone size: -
D gene: TRBD2
CDR3 DNA: TGTGCCAGCAGCCTAGCGGCGAGCTCCTACAATGAGCAGTTCTTC
CDR3 protein: CASSLAASSYNEQFF

V gene: TRBV7-2
J gene: TRBJ2-1
clone size: once
D gene: TRBD2
CDR3 DNA: TGTGCCAGCAGCTGGAAAAGCGGGGGACCTTACAATGAGCAGTTCTTC
CDR3 protein: CASSWKSGGPYNEQFF

V gene: TRBV29-1
J gene: TRBJ2-7
clone size: -
D gene: -
CDR3 DNA: TGCAGCGTTGAAAAGCGTCAGGGCCGACGCGAGCAGTACTTC
CDR3 protein: CSVEKRQGRREQYF

V gene: TRBV5-4
J gene: TRBJ2-7
clone size: -
D gene: TRBD2
CDR3 DNA: TGTGCCAGCAGCCTGGGACTAGCGGGGGAGCGCTCCTACGAGCAGTACTTC
CDR3 protein: CASSLGLAGERSYEQYF

V gene: TRBV6-5
J gene: TRBJ1-1
clone size: once
D gene: -
CDR3 DNA: TGTGCCAGCAGTCCCGCTAGGGATAGCGCTGAAGCTTTCTTT
CDR3 protein: CASSPARDSAEAFF

V gene: TRBV19
J gene: TRBJ1-2
clone size: -
D gene: -
CDR3 DNA: TGTGCCAGTAGTATAGTAGACAGCGCCGACTATGGCTACACCTTC
CDR3 protein: CASSIVDSADYGYTF

V gene: TRBV19
J gene: TRBJ1-2
clone size: -
D gene: -
CDR3 DNA: TGTGCCAGCGGGTCCGTGAGGGCAGGGGAAGACTATGGCTACACCTTC
CDR3 protein: CASGSVRAGEDYGYTF

V gene: TRBV19
J gene: TRBJ1-5
clone size: once
D gene: -
CDR3 DNA: TGTGCCAGTAGTATACGAGGGAATCAGCCCCAGCATTTT
CDR3 protein: CASSIRGNQPQHF

V gene: TRBV20-1
J gene: TRBJ1-2
clone size: -
D gene: -
CDR3 DNA: TGCAGTGTCAGGGGTAGGGACGGCTACACCTTC
CDR3 protein: CSVRGRDGYTF

V gene: TRBV4-1
J gene: TRBJ1-2
clone size: once
D gene: -
CDR3 DNA: TGCGCCAGCAGCTTCTCTGGGCCGGATAACTATGGCTACACCTTC
CDR3 protein: CASSFSGPDNYGYTF

V gene: TRBV29-1
J gene: TRBJ1-1
clone size: -
D gene: -
CDR3 DNA: TGCAGCGTTGAATGGGGGCGAGGTACTGAAGCTTTCTTT
CDR3 protein: CSVEWGRGTEAFF

V gene: TRBV5-8
J gene: TRBJ1-5
clone size: -
D gene: -
CDR3 DNA: TGTGCCAGCAGCTTGGGAGCGACGGGTTTCGGTAATCAGCCCCAGCATTTT
CDR3 protein: CASSLGATGFGNQPQHF

V gene: TRBV13
J gene: TRBJ2-5
clone size: -
D gene: TRBD1
CDR3 DNA: TGTGCCAGCAGCCGTAAATCCGACGGGACAGGGTGGGGGGAGACCCAGTACTTC
CDR3 protein: CASSRKSDGTGWGETQYF

V gene: TRBV5-6
J gene: TRBJ2-3
clone size: -
D gene: -
CDR3 DNA: TGTGCCAGCAGCTTGTTGGGGGCGGGTCACACAGATACGCAGTATTTT
CDR3 protein: CASSLLGAGHTDTQYF

V gene: TRBV29-1
J gene: TRBJ2-1
clone size: -
D gene: TRBD2
CDR3 DNA: TGCAGCGTTATTAGCGGGGGCAGCTCCTACAATGAGCAGTTCTTC
CDR3 protein: CSVISGGSSYNEQFF

V gene: TRBV4-3
J gene: TRBJ1-6
clone size: -
D gene: -
CDR3 DNA: TGCGCCAGCAGCCAAGATCCCACAGGCAATTCACCCCTCCACTTT
CDR3 protein: CASSQDPTGNSPLHF

V gene: TRBV5-6
J gene: TRBJ2-1
clone size: -
D gene: TRBD2
CDR3 DNA: TGTGCCAGCAGCCGGACTAGCGGGATCAATGAGCAGTTCTTC
CDR3 protein: CASSRTSGINEQFF

V gene: TRBV7-7
J gene: TRBJ2-1
clone size: -
D gene: -
CDR3 DNA: TGTGCCAGCAGCGCAGGGCCGGGAGCTACCAATGAGCAGTTCTTC
CDR3 protein: CASSAGPGATNEQFF

V gene: TRBV11-2
J gene: TRBJ2-5
clone size: -
D gene: TRBD1
CDR3 DNA: TGTGCCAGCAGCCAGGTGGGACAGGGGGCCCTCCAAGAGACCCAGTACTTC
CDR3 protein: CASSQVGQGALQETQYF

V gene: TRBV9
J gene: TRBJ2-3
clone size: -
D gene: -
CDR3 DNA: TGTGCCAGCAGCGTAGGACAGACCGTCGGTCCGCAGTATTTT
CDR3 protein: CASSVGQTVGPQYF

V gene: TRBV7-3
J gene: TRBJ2-7
clone size: -
D gene: TRBD2
CDR3 DNA: TGTGCCAGCAGCCCCCAAGCGGGGTCCTCCTACGAGCAGTACTTC
CDR3 protein: CASSPQAGSSYEQYF

V gene: TRBV6-5
J gene: TRBJ2-7
clone size: -
D gene: -
CDR3 DNA: TGTGCCAGCAGTCCGGACGAGCAGTACTTC
CDR3 protein: CASSPDEQYF

V gene: TRBV6-5
J gene: TRBJ2-7
clone size: -
D gene: TRBD1
CDR3 DNA: TGTGCCAGCAGTTACGCGGACAGGGCCTACGAGCAGTACTTC
CDR3 protein: CASSYADRAYEQYF

V gene: TRBV28
J gene: TRBJ1-2
clone size: -
D gene: TRBD1
CDR3 DNA: TGTGCCAGCAGTTCTACAGGGGCCCCCCTCGGCTATGGCTACACCTTC
CDR3 protein: CASSSTGAPLGYGYTF

V gene: TRBV7-9
J gene: TRBJ2-7
clone size: -
D gene: -
CDR3 DNA: TGTGCCAGCAGCCGACAGACCTCCTACGAGCAGTACTTC
CDR3 protein: CASSRQTSYEQYF

V gene: TRBV10-2
J gene: TRBJ2-7
clone size: -
D gene: -
CDR3 DNA: TGCGCCAGCAGTCGGGCAGGGGAATTTGACGAGCAGTACTTC
CDR3 protein: CASSRAGEFDEQYF